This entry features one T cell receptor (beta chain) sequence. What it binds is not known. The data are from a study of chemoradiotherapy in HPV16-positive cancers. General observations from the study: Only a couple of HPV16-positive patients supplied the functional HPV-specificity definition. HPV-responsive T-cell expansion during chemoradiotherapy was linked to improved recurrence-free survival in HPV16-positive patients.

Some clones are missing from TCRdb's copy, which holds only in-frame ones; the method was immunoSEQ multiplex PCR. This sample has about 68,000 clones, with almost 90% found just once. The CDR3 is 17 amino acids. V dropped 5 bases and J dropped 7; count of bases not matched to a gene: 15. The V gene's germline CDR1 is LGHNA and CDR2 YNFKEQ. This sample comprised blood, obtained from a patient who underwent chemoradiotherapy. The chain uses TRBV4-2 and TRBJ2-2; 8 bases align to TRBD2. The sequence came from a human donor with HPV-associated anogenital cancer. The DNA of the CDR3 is TGTGCCAGCAGCGAGGCCGGACTAGCAGGTTTGGACGGGGAGCTGTTTTTT. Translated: CASSEAGLAGLDGELFF.